The 14 T cell receptor beta chains in this list originate from one sample, sequenced in a study of blood T cell repertoires in COVID-19. Sequencing used immunoSEQ multiplex PCR; TCRdb keeps in-frame clones, though not all of them. This table holds more than 100,000 clones, roughly nine tenths found once. The material sequenced was peripheral blood. All receptors derive from a human donor in a cohort sampled during active COVID-19.

The V call is TRBV5-1, the J call TRBJ1-5; maybe TRBD1 (5 bases). Trimming pared 4 bases from V and 7 bases from J, leaving 15 bases between. This CDR3 is built from 14 residues. The germline CDR1 and CDR2 sequences are SGHRS and YFSETQ. CDR3 in amino acids: CASSTDGGKQPQHF. Here the CDR3 DNA reads TGCGCCAGCAGCACGGACGGGGGGAAACAGCCCCAGCATTTT.

A note on this clone: This specimen includes other DNA sequences encoding the same CDR3. V gene TRBV6-6 combines with J gene TRBJ1-1; TRBD1 matches 7 bases. The CDR3 runs 15 residues. With V trimmed by 2 bases and J by 0 bases, 3 bases remained unmatched. The germline CDR1 and CDR2 sequences are MNHNY and SVGAGI (reference sequence). The CDR3 DNA reads TGTGCCAGCAGTTACCCAGGGGGTATGAACACTGAAGCTTTCTTT. Its protein product is CASSYPGGMNTEAFF.

To note about this clone: The same CDR3 arises from other DNA sequences in this sample as well. The chain combines TRBV28 with TRBJ1-1, with D possibly matching TRBD1 (6 bases). V lost 5 bases and J 2 bases, leaving 12 bases between the germline ends. The germline V gene has CDR1 MDHEN and CDR2 SYDVKM. The CDR3 spans 14 residues. The CDR3 reads CASSEDSLNTEAFF. As DNA, the CDR3 is TGTGCCAGCAGTGAGGACAGTCTTAACACTGAAGCTTTCTTT.

V gene TRBV11-3 combines with J gene TRBJ2-3; tentative D call: TRBD2 (6 bases). Trimming took 3 bases from V and 6 from J, leaving 16 bases between them. The CDR3 totals 15 residues. The germline CDR1 and CDR2 sequences are SGHNT and YENEEA. The CDR3 nucleotides are TGTGCCAGCAGCTTGCAAGCGGGCCTTGGGGATACGCAGTATTTT. Its translation: CASSLQAGLGDTQYF.

The CDR3 DNA is TGTGCCAGCAGTGAAATGAGGGACAGGGAAGAGACCCAGTACTTC. Protein: CASSEMRDREETQYF. The V gene is TRBV6-1, the J gene TRBJ2-5; 9 bases line up with TRBD1. The V gene's germline CDR1 is MNHNS and CDR2 SASEGT. V was pared by 2 bases and J by 3 bases, with 4 bases of the junction left unmatched. This CDR3 region has 15 residues.

The CDR3 protein is CASKIAGMGRNEQFF. Here the CDR3 DNA reads TGTGCCAGCAAAATAGCGGGGATGGGTAGGAATGAGCAGTTCTTC. The genes are TRBV27 and TRBJ2-1; 8 nucleotides line up with TRBD2. CDR1 and CDR2 from the germline V gene are MNHEY and SMNVEV (reference sequence). The V segment lost 7 bases and the J segment 7 bases; nucleotides outside the gene matches: 12. This CDR3 has 15 residues.

Only one count was recorded for this clone. The chain combines TRBV3-1 (or the pseudogene TRBV3-2) with TRBJ2-3; no clear D gene. The CDR3 has 16 residues. Trimming removed 1 base from V and 5 bases from J, with 16 bases in between. Germline CDR1 and CDR2: LGHDT and YNNKEL (reference sequence). CDR3 nucleotide sequence: TGTGCCAGCAGCCAAGGAACCGGGTCCGGCATAGATACGCAGTATTTT. Its translation: CASSQGTGSGIDTQYF.

The V gene is TRBV19, the J gene TRBJ1-5, with a tentative D call TRBD1 (6 bases). V was clipped by 5 bases and J by 3 bases, with 17 bases between them. Germline CDR1 LNHDA, CDR2 SQIVND (reference sequence). The CDR3 spans 16 residues. CDR3 loop: CASSSIRDTHNQPQHF. Written as DNA, the CDR3 is TGTGCCAGTAGTTCCATCAGGGACACGCACAATCAGCCCCAGCATTTT.

V usage is TRBV30 and J usage is TRBJ2-5; 9 bases agree with TRBD1. After removal of 3 bases from V and 2 bases from J, the junction contained 10 bases not matched to a gene. CDR1 is GTSNPN and CDR2 is SVGIG in the germline V gene (reference sequence). The CDR3 contains 16 residues. As DNA, the CDR3 is TGTGCCTGGAGGGCTTCCGGGACAGGGTTTCAAGAGACCCAGTACTTC. This encodes CAWRASGTGFQETQYF.

This rearrangement joins TRBV7-6 to TRBJ2-2; 9 positions agree with TRBD2. The CDR3 totals 15 residues. The J segment lost 4 bases and the V segment lost 5 bases, leaving 5 bases of the junction unmatched. The germline V gene has CDR1 SGHVS and CDR2 FNYEAQ. The CDR3 is CASSPSGGITGELFF. The CDR3 region has the DNA TGTGCCAGCAGCCCCAGCGGGGGGATCACCGGGGAGCTGTTTTTT.

This clone was seen just once. The V call is TRBV7-6, the J call TRBJ2-1; D possibly corresponds to TRBD2 (5 bases). Germline V gene lookup returns CDR1 SGHVS and CDR2 FNYEAQ. This CDR3 comprises 12 residues. V was pared by 4 bases and J by 7 bases, with 8 bases between. DNA for the CDR3: TGTGCCAGCAGCTCTAGCTCTAATGAGCAGTTCTTC. As protein: CASSSSSNEQFF.

This clone was picked up one time. This sequence joins TRBV19 and TRBJ2-7; a possible D gene is TRBD1 (7 bases). The CDR3 consists of 13 residues. V lost 11 bases and J 3 bases, leaving 17 bases between the germline ends. Germline assignment: CDR1 LNHDA and CDR2 SQIVND (reference sequence). This chain's CDR3 is CASNRGTDYEQYF. CDR3 bases: TGTGCCTCAAATCGGGGGACAGACTACGAGCAGTACTTC.

The rearrangement uses TRBV19 and TRBJ2-5; 7 positions match TRBD1. With V trimmed by 8 bases and J by 5 bases, 11 bases remained unmatched. This CDR3 is built from 14 residues. Per the germline V gene, CDR1 is LNHDA and CDR2 is SQIVND (reference sequence). The CDR3, as DNA: TGTGCCAGTGGCCAGGGGGTACCCCGGGAGACCCAGTACTTC. Translated, it gives CASGQGVPRETQYF.

The rearrangement joins TRBV25-1 to TRBJ2-3; no definite D call. The V gene's germline CDR1 is MGHDK and CDR2 SYGVNS. CDR3 length: 16 amino acids. Trimming cost V 2 bases and J 2 bases, with 14 bases left between them. CDR3 nucleotides: TGTGCCAGCAGTGAACCCCGCCACGGAGACACAGATACGCAGTATTTT. This encodes CASSEPRHGDTDTQYF.